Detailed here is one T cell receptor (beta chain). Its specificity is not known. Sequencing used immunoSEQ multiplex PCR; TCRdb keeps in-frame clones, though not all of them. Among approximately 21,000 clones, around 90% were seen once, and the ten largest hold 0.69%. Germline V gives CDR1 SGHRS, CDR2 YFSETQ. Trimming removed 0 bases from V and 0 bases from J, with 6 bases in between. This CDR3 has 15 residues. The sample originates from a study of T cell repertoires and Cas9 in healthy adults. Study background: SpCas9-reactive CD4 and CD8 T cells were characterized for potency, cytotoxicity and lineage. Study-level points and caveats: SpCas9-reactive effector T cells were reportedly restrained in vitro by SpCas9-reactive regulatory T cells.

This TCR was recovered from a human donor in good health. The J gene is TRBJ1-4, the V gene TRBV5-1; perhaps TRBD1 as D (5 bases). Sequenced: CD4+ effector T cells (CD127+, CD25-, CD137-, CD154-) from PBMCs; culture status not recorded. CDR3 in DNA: TGCGCCAGCAGCTTGGCCAGGGCAACTAATGAAAAACTGTTTTTT. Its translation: CASSLARATNEKLFF.